This T cell receptor beta chain was retrieved from a study of T cell responses to AZD1222 COVID-19 vaccine. Study-level findings and limits: Spike-wide coverage was observed for vaccine-associated CD4 TCRs, with dominant responses at 160-218 and 743-854. The donor cohort was predominantly white British with a female majority, and clonal diversity may have been underestimated. Baseline serology detected seropositivity in only a handful of AZD1222 recipients.

Note on this clone: Its specificity is unknown.

Clones were read by immunoSEQ multiplex PCR, and TCRdb kept only the in-frame ones, dropping some. The sample gives 95,000 to 150,000 clones, around 89% of which show up once; under 3.5% is in the top ten. The material sequenced was peripheral blood, taken on day 0 of AZD1222 vaccination. The receptor comes from an adult in good health.

CDR3 in amino acids: CASSLTGRTDTQYF. The CDR3 nucleotides are TGTGCCAGCAGCTTGACAGGGCGCACAGATACGCAGTATTTT. V usage is TRBV28 and J usage is TRBJ2-3; 7 bases agree with TRBD1. V lost 6 bases to trimming and J lost 1 base; unmatched junction nucleotides: 4. The CDR3 has 14 residues. Germline V gene lookup returns CDR1 MDHEN and CDR2 SYDVKM.